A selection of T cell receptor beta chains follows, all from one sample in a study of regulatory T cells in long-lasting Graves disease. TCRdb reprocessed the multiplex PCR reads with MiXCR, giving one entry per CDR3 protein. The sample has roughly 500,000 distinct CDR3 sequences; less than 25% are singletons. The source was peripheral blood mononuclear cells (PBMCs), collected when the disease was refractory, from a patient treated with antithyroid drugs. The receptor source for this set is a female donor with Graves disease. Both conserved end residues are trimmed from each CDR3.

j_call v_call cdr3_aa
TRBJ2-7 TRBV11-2 ASSTGTGGLPSYEQY
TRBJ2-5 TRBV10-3 AISVTGGSQETQY
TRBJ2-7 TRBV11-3 ASSLGPPWSYEQY
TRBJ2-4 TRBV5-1 ASRAGLAGIQLAKNIQY
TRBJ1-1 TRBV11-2 ASSPLAPRQMNTEAF
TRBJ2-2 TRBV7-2 ASFHGITNTGELF
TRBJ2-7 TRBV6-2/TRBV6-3 ASSRRRHNSYEQY
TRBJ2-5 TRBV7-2 ASSLRGGRMETQY
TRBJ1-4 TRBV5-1 ASSLWGTRTTNEKLF
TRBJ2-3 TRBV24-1 ATSDLESRSDTQY
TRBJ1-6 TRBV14 ASSQDLGTRDNSPLH
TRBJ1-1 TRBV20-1 SARSALNTEAF
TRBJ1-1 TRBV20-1 SAMTLTTANTEAF
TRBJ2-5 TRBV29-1 SAQAVGGETQY
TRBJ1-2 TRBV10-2 ASSESLYYGYT
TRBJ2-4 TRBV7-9 ASSNLFETGSTKNIQY
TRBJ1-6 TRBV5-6 ASSFGDRSYNSPLH
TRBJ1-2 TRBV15 ATSRDIDSGSYGYT
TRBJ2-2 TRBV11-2 ASSRGQPNTGELF
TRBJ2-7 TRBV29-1 SVVPEDYEQY
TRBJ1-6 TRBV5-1 ASSEGPFNLSPLH
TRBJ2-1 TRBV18 ASSPRLENNEQF
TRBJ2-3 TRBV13 ASGHRGRTTDTQY
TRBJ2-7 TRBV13 ASTFGVSYEQY
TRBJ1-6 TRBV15 ATSRAQEGLAPLH
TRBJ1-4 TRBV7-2 ASSPGQINEKLF
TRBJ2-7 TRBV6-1 ASTAGGEQY
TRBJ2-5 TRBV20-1 SARSLGRSQETQY
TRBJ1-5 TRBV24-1 ATSDFRFNQPQH
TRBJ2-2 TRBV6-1 ASGRAGELF
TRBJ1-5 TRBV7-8 ASSLRDTQGPQH
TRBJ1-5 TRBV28 ASSSPGGGGARSQPQH
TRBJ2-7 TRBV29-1 SVERQGEYEQY
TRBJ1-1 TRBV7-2 ASTMTVNTEAF
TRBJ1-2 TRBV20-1 SARDPGADGYT
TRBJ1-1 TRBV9 ASSSLLGVNTEAF
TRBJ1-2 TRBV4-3 ANSQDWTAYGYT